This entry features one TCR beta chain sequence. Its specificity is not known. The data originate from a study of shared clonotypes between healthy human individuals. TCRdb's copy holds only in-frame clones and misses some; the assay was immunoSEQ multiplex PCR. The data contain 850,000 to 1,100,000 clones, 60% to 80% of them singletons. Whole-study findings and limits: Represented diversity (both genetic and exposure-history) was limited by the small number of donors. Generation probabilities of non-shared clonotypes were lower (relative to those shared by all four donors).

The clonotype was recovered from a man aged 18 to 30 in good health. Some clones in this sample may be carry-over from other donors' samples. The sample consisted of memory CD4+ T cells from PBMCs. The subset: CD45RA-negative fraction.

The CDR3 DNA follows: TGTGCCAGCAGTTTCAACGGTTTTACCTACGAGCAGTACTTC. Translating it yields CASSFNGFTYEQYF. V is TRBV27 and J is TRBJ2-7, with D hard to call. The CDR3 has 14 residues. The V end was cut by 3 bases, the J end by 2 bases, with 11 bases between. Germline lookup yields CDR1 MNHEY and CDR2 SMNVEV (reference sequence).